The text below deals with one TCR beta chain. V dropped 7 bases and J dropped 6 bases, with 11 bases sitting between them. The CDR3 covers 12 residues. The germline V gene has CDR1 MDHEN and CDR2 SYDVKM. The data are from a study of blood T cell repertoires in COVID-19. Across the study: Acute and convalescent COVID-19 specimens originated in the United States, Italy and Spain. Nucleic acid was either cDNA or gDNA, and it came from T cells, B-cell-depleted T cells, or PBMCs.

Original handling: Quantification of nucleated cells was approximated via reference gene primer amplification. Generated by immunoSEQ multiplex PCR, the TCRdb table keeps only in-frame clones and is missing some. V and J calls and clone size are those listed in that table; D and trimming were worked out from the DNA. Here the sample spans 220,000 or so clones, more than 65% being singletons. The rearrangement uses TRBV28 and TRBJ2-3, with TRBD1 as a possible D gene (6 bases). The sequence came from a woman aged 30 to 39 who had recovered from COVID-19. The sample taken for sequencing was peripheral blood. CDR3 amino acids: CASKTGSDTQYF. The CDR3 region has the DNA TGTGCCAGCAAAACAGGGTCCGATACGCAGTATTTT. The complete variable domain, with remaining parts taken from reference TRBV28 and TRBJ2-3, reads DVKVTQSSRYLVKRTGEKVFLECVQDMDHENMFWYRQDPGLGLRLIYFSYDVKMKEKGDIPEGYSVSREKKERFSLILESASTNQTSMYLCASKTGSDTQYFGPGTRLTVL.